Below, 4 T cell receptor beta chains from the same sample are listed, as sequenced in a study of response to subunit inactivated influenza vaccine (dated by TCRdb to the late 2010s). The meaning of the sample's time point label: around 45 days after influenza vaccine administration. Library construction relied on RT-PCR. The run used an Illumina HiSeq 2500. The public sequencing data were trimmed at Q25 with fastp and processed into clonotypes with MiXCR by TCRdb, which kept only in-frame beta chains. Under each unique CDR3 protein, matching rows form one entry showing the most common genes and DNA. Across this sample there are approximately 480,000 distinct CDR3 sequences, with about a tenth seen only once. Approximately 12% of the sample lies in the top ten. The sample was PBMCs from blood, taken roughly 48 days after vaccination. All receptors derive from a man aged 50 to 59 who received an inactivated influenza vaccine. Donor details come from another sample of the same person, matched by shared clones.

This chain connects TRBV6-1 to TRBJ2-5, with 7 bases matching TRBD1. Germline CDR1 reads MNHNS; CDR2 reads SASEGT. CDR3 length equals 15 residues. V dropped 6 bases and J dropped 5; count of bases not matched to a gene: 12. In DNA, the CDR3 is TGTGCCAGCAGGCAACACAGGGGAACAGGGGAGACCCAGTACTTC. Translated: CASRQHRGTGETQYF.

This clonotype has only a few counts. J is TRBJ2-5 and V is TRBV12-3 or TRBV12-4; 8 bases align to TRBD2. The CDR3 covers 16 residues. J lost 4 bases, V lost 6 bases, and 13 bases had no gene match. CDR3 protein: CASSMAPSGRGETQYF. The DNA for the CDR3 is TGTGCCAGCAGCATGGCCCCCAGCGGGAGAGGAGAGACCCAGTACTTC.

This clonotype was counted only a few times. A much larger clone differs from this one at a single base, so this may be a read error. The V and J genes are TRBV6-2 or TRBV6-3 and TRBJ2-7; 7 bases line up with TRBD1. The ends lost 6 bases at V and 3 bases at J; junction bases unmatched: 5. This CDR3 is 13 amino acids long. Germline loops: CDR1 MNHEY, CDR2 SVGEGT. The CDR3 loop reads CASSRNRGYEQYF. In DNA, the CDR3 is TGTGCCAGCAGCCGGAACAGGGGCTACGAGCAGTACTTC.

This clonotype was seen ten or more times. This chain uses TRBV7-2 with TRBJ2-7; 9 bases line up with TRBD1. CDR3 length: 15 residues. Germline values: CDR1 SGHTA, CDR2 FQGNSA. V dropped 5 bases and J dropped 4; count of bases not matched to a gene: 9. As DNA, the CDR3 is TGTGCCAGCAGCCCGCGGCGGACAGGGGAATACGAGCAGTACTTC. Residues: CASSPRRTGEYEQYF.